This TCR beta chain came from a study of T cell repertoires in aging, cancer and after chemotherapy. V lost 2 bases and J 5 bases, leaving 6 bases between the germline ends. The germline gives CDR1 MNHNY, CDR2 SVGAGI (reference sequence). This CDR3 contains 12 residues. TCR beta rearrangements were amplified from peripheral blood genomic DNA. TRB rearrangements spanning V, D and J were amplified using mixed TRB-A/B primers. TCRdb reanalysed the multiplex PCR reads using MiXCR and keeps one entry per CDR3 protein. The table lists around 20,000 distinct CDR3 sequences, roughly 35% of them singletons. The sequence was collected from a human donor with a solid tumor. The J gene is TRBJ1-1, the V gene TRBV6-6; no definite D call. Source material: blood. Here the CDR3 DNA reads TGTGCCAGCAGTTACGAGTCAACTGAAGCTTTCTTT. Translation gives CASSYESTEAFF.